These 3 T cell receptor beta chains came from one sample sequenced in a study of blood T cell repertoires in COVID-19. Sequencing used immunoSEQ multiplex PCR; TCRdb keeps in-frame clones, though not all of them. This sample yields more than 65,000 clones, of which over 80% are seen a single time; more than 5% belongs to the top ten. Material for sequencing was peripheral blood. These receptors were obtained from a man aged 55 to 69 with active or convalescent COVID-19.

This clone was picked up one time. This sequence joins TRBV6-5 and TRBJ2-7; perhaps TRBD1 as D (6 bases). The CDR3 has 14 amino acids. Trimming cost V 7 bases and J 4 bases, with 17 bases left between them. In germline, CDR1 is MNHEY, CDR2 SVGAGI. CDR3 DNA: TGTGCCAGCAATACAGGGTTCGGCAGTTACGAGCAGTACTTC. The encoded protein is CASNTGFGSYEQYF.

The chain couples TRBV18 to TRBJ1-4; D is uncertain. The V end was cut by 0 bases, the J end by 6 bases, with 11 bases between. Germline CDR1 reads KGHSH; CDR2 reads LQKENI. This CDR3 region has 15 residues. CDR3 sequence reads: CASSPPSTRDEKLFF. The DNA for the CDR3 is TGTGCCAGCTCACCACCGAGTACTAGAGATGAAAAACTGTTTTTT. Drawing the rest from reference TRBV18 and TRBJ1-4, the complete variable domain is NAGVMQNPRHLVRRRGQEARLRCSPMKGHSHVYWYRQLPEEGLKFMVYLQKENIIDESGMPKERFSAEFPKEGPSILRIQQVVRGDSAAYFCASSPPSTRDEKLFFGSGTQLSVL.

This clone was counted a few times. The chain joins TRBV12-3 or TRBV12-4 to TRBJ1-2; 7 nucleotides match TRBD1. With 6 bases clipped from V and 6 bases from J, the junction kept 4 bases outside the gene matches. This CDR3 region has 12 residues. The CDR3 loop reads CASSSTGNGYTF. The CDR3 DNA is TGTGCCAGCAGCTCGACAGGGAATGGCTACACCTTC.